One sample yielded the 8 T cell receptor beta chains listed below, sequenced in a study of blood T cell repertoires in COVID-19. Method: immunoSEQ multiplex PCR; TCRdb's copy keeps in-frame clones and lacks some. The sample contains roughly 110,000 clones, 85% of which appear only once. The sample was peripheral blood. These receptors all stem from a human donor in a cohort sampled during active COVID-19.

CDR3 sequence reads: CASTDRGNFGYTF. The CDR3 DNA reads as TGTGCCAGCACCGACAGGGGGAATTTCGGCTACACCTTC. The V call is TRBV6-5, the J call TRBJ1-2, with TRBD1 matching over 9 bases. V was clipped by 7 bases and J by 8 bases; unmatched bases: 8. This CDR3 contains 13 residues. Germline V CDR1 and CDR2: MNHEY, SVGAGI.

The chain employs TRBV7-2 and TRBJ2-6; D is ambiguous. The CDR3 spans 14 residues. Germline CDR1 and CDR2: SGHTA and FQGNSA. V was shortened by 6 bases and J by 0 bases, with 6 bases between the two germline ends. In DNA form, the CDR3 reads TGTGCCAGCAGACGGAGCTCTGGGGCCAACGTCCTGACTTTC. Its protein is CASRRSSGANVLTF.

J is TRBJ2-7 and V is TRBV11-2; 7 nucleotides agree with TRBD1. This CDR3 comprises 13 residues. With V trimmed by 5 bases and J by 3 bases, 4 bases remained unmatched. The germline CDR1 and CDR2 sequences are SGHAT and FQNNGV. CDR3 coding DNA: TGTGCCAGCAGCCAAGACAGGGACTACGAGCAGTACTTC. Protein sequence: CASSQDRDYEQYF. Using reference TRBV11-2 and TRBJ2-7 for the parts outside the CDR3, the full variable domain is EAGVAQSPRYKIIEKRQSVAFWCNPISGHATLYWYQQILGQGPKLLIQFQNNGVVDDSQLPKDRFSAERLKGVDSTLKIQPAKLEDSAVYLCASSQDRDYEQYFGPGTRLTVT.

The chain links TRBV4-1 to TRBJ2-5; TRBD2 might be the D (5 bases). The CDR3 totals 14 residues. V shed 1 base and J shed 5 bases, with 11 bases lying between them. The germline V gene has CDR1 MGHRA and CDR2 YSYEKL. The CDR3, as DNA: TGCGCCAGCAGCCAAGGGGGAGTCGGGGAGACCCAGTACTTC. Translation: CASSQGGVGETQYF.

The CDR3 reads CSVESGTSGDEQFF. DNA for the CDR3: TGCAGCGTCGAGTCCGGGACTAGCGGCGATGAGCAGTTCTTC. The chain combines TRBV29-1 with TRBJ2-1; TRBD2 aligns across 11 bases. This CDR3 has 14 amino acids. The V segment lost 6 bases and the J segment 8 bases; nucleotides outside the gene matches: 9. Germline CDR1 and CDR2: SQVTM and ANQGSEA.

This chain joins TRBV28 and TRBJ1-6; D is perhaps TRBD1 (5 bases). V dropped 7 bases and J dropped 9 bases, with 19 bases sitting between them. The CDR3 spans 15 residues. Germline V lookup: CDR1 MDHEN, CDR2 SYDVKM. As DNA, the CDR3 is TGTGCCAGCACCCCACGGGGGGATGGGAGTTCACCCCTCCACTTT. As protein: CASTPRGDGSSPLHF.

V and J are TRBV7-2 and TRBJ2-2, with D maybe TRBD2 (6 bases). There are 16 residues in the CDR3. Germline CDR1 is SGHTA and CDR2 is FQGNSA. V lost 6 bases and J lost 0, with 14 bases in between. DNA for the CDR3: TGTGCCAGCAGACGAGGCGGGGCCCCGAACACCGGGGAGCTGTTTTTT. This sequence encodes CASRRGGAPNTGELFF.

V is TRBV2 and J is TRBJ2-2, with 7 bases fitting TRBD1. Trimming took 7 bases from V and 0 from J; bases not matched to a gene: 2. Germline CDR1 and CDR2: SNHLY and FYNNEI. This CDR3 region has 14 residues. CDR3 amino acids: CASIGTANTGELFF. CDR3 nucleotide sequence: TGTGCCAGCATAGGGACAGCGAACACCGGGGAGCTGTTTTTT.